This T cell receptor (beta chain) originates from a study of T cell responses to AZD1222 COVID-19 vaccine. Libraries were prepared by immunoSEQ multiplex PCR; TCRdb keeps only in-frame clonotypes and omits some of them. The sample gives around 84,000 clones, 70% to 90% of which show up once; around 5.8% is in the top ten. Germline CDR1 and CDR2: MNHEY and SVGAGI. V gave up 2 bases and J gave up 4 bases; unmatched junction bases: 3. CDR3 size: 14 residues. The V call is TRBV6-5, the J call TRBJ1-1, with TRBD1 matching 8 bases. The sample here was peripheral blood, taken on day 0 of AZD1222 vaccination. The TCR sequence derives from an adult in good health. The CDR3 DNA sequence: TGTGCCAGCAGTTACGCAGGGGGCGGCACTGAAGCTTTCTTT. This codes for CASSYAGGGTEAFF.